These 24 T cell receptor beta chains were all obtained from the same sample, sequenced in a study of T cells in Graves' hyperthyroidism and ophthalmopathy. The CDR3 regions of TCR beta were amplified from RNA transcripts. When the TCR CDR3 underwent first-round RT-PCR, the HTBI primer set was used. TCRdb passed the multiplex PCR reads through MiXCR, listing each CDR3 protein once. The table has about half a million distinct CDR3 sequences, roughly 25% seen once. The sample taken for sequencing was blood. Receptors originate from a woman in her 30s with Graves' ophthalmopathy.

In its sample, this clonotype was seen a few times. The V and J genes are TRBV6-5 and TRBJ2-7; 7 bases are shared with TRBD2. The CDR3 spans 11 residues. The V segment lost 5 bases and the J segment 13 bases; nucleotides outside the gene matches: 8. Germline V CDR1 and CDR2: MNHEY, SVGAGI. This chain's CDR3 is CASSNLAAYYF. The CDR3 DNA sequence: TGTGCCAGCAGTAACCTAGCGGCCTACTACTTC.

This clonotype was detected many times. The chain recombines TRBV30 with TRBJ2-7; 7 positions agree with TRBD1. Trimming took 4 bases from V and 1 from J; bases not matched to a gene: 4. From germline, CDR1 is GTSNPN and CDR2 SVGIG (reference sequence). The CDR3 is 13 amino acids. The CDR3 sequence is CAWTTGNSYEQYF. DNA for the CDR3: TGTGCCTGGACGACAGGGAATTCCTACGAGCAGTACTTC.

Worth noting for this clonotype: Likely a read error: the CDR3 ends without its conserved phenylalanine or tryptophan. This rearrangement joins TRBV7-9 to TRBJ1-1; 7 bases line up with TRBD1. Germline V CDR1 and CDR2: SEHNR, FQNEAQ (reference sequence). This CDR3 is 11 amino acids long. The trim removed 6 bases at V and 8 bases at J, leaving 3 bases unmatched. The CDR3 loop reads CASRWGQEAFL. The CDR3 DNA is TGTGCCAGCAGATGGGGACAGGAAGCTTTCCTT.

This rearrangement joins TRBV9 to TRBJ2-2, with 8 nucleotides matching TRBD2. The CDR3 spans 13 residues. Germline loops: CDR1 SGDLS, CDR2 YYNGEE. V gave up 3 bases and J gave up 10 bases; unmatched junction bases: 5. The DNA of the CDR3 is TGTGCCAGCAGCGGTAGCGGGATTGAGGAGCTGTTTTTT. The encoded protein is CASSGSGIEELFF.

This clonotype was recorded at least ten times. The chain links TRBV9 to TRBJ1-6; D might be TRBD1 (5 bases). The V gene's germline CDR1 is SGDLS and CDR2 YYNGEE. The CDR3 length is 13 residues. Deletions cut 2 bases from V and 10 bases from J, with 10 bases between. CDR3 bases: TGTGCCAGCAGCGTTTCGGGGGTGTCACCCCTCCACTTT. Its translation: CASSVSGVSPLHF.

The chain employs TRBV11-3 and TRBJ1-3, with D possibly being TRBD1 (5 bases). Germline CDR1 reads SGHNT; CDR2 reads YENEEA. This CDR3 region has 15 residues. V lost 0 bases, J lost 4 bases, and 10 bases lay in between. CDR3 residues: CASSLDGALGNTIYF. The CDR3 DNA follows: TGTGCCAGCAGCTTAGACGGGGCGTTGGGAAACACCATATATTTT.

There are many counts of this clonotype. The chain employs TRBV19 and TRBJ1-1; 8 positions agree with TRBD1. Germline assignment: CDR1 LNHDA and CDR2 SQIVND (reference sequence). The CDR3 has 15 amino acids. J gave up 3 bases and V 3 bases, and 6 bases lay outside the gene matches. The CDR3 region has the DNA TGTGCCAGTAGTATCCAGGGGGCAGGAGACACTGAAGCTTTCTTT. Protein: CASSIQGAGDTEAFF.

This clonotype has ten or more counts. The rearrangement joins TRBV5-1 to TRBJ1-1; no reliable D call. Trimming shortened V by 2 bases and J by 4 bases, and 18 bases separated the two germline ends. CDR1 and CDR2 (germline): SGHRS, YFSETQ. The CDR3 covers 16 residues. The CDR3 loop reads CASSFRTDIETTEAFF. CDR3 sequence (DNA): TGCGCCAGCAGCTTCAGGACGGATATAGAGACCACTGAAGCTTTCTTT.

The CDR3 sequence: CASSFYPQTFQETQYF. The CDR3 DNA reads TGTGCCAGCAGCTTTTATCCCCAAACGTTCCAAGAGACCCAGTACTTC. The chain uses TRBV7-9 and TRBJ2-5; D gene unclear. This CDR3 region has 16 residues. Trimming shortened V by 3 bases and J by 1 base, and 15 bases separated the two germline ends. Germline CDR1 reads SEHNR; CDR2 reads FQNEAQ (reference sequence).

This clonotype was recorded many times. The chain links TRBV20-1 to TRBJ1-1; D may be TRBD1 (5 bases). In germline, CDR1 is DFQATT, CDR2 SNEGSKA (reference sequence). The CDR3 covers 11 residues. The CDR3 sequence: CTGRGMTEAFF. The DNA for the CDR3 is TGCACCGGCCGGGGGATGACTGAAGCTTTCTTT.

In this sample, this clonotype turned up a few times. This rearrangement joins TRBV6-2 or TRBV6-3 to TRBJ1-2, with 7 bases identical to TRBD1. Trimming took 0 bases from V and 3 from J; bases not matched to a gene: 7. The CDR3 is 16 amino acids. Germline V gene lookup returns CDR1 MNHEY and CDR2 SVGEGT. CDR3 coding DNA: TGTGCCAGCAGTTACTCTTCGGACAGGCTAGACTATGGCTACACCTTC. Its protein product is CASSYSSDRLDYGYTF.

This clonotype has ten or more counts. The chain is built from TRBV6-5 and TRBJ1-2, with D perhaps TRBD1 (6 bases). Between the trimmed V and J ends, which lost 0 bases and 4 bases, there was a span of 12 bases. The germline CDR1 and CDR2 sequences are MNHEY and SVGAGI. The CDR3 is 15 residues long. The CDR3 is CASSYSGRGGYGYTF. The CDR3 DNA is TGTGCCAGCAGTTACTCGGGCAGGGGAGGCTATGGCTACACCTTC.

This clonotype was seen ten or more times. DNA for the CDR3: TGCAGTGCTTCGGCTGTCTCCTACGAGCAGTACTTC. As protein: CSASAVSYEQYF. The V gene is TRBV20-1, the J gene TRBJ2-7; no reliable D call. Germline V lookup: CDR1 DFQATT, CDR2 SNEGSKA (reference sequence). Trimming took 5 bases from V and 0 from J, leaving 8 bases between them. The CDR3 is made up of 12 amino acids.

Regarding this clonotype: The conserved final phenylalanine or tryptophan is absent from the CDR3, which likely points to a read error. The CDR3 bases are TGTGCCAGCAGTTTAGGGGGGGGAGGCACTGAAGCTTTCTAT. It codes for CASSLGGGGTEAFY. The J gene is TRBJ1-1, the V gene TRBV12-3 or TRBV12-4, with D tentatively TRBD1 (5 bases). V was pared by 1 base and J by 4 bases, with 10 bases between. This CDR3 has 14 residues.

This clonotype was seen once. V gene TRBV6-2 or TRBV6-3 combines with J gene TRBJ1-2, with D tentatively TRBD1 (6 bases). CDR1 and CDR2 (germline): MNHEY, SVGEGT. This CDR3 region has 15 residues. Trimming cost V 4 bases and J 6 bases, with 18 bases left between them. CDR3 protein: CASSSQKQGWNGYTF. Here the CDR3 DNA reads TGTGCCAGCAGTTCCCAAAAACAGGGTTGGAATGGCTACACCTTC.

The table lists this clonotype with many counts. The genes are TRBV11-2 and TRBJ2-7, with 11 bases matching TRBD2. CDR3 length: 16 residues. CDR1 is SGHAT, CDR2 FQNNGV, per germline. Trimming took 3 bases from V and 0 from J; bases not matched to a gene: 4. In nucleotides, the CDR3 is TGTGCCAGCAGCTTCTCTAGCGGGGGGCTCTCCTACGAGCAGTACTTC. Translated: CASSFSSGGLSYEQYF.

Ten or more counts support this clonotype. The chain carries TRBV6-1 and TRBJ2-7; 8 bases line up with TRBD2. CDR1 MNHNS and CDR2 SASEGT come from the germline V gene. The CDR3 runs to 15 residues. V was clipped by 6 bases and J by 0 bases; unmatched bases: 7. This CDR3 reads CASSLGTSGSYEQYF. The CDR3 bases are TGTGCCAGCAGCTTGGGAACTAGCGGCTCCTACGAGCAGTACTTC.

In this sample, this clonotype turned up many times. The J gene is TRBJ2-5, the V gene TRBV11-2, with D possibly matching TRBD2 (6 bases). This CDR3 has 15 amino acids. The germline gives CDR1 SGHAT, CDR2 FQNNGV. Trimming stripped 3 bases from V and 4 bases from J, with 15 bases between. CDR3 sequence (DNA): TGTGCCAGCAGCTTTTCCAGGGAGGTAGGAGAGACCCAGTACTTC. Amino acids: CASSFSREVGETQYF.

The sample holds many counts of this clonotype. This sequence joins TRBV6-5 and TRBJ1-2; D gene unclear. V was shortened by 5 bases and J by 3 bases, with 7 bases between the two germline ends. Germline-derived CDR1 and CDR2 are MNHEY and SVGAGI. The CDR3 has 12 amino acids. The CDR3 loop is CASSRADYGYTF. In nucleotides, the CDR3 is TGTGCCAGCAGTAGGGCAGACTATGGCTACACCTTC.

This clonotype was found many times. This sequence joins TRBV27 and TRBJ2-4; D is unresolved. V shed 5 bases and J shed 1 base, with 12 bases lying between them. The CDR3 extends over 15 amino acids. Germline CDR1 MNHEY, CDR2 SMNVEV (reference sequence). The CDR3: CASSAWNVAKNIQYF. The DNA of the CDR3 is TGTGCCAGCAGTGCCTGGAATGTCGCCAAAAACATTCAGTACTTC.

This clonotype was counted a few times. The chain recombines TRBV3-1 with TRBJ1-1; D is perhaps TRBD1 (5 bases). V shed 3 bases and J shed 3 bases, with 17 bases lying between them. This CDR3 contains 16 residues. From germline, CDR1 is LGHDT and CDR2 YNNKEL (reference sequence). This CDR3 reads CASSQDTIGSDTEAFF. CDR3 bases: TGTGCCAGCAGCCAGGACACTATTGGGTCCGACACTGAAGCTTTCTTT.

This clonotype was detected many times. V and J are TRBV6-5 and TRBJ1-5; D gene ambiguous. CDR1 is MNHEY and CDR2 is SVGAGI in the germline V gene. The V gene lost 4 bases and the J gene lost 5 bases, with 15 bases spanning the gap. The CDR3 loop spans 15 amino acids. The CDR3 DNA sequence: TGTGCCAGCAGTTCGGGGTGGGCGGTTTATCAGCCCCAGCATTTT. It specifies CASSSGWAVYQPQHF.

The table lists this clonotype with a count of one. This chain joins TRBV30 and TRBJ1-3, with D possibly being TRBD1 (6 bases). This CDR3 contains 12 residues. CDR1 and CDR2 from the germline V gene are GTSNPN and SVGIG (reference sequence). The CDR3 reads CACRGSGNTIYF. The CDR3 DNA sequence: TGTGCTTGCAGGGGATCTGGAAACACCATATATTTT.

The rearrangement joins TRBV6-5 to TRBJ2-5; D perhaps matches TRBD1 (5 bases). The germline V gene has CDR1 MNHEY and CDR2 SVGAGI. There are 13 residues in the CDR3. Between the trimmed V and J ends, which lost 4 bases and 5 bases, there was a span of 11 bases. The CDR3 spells CASSWTTKETQYF. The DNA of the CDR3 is TGTGCCAGCAGTTGGACAACGAAGGAGACCCAGTACTTC.